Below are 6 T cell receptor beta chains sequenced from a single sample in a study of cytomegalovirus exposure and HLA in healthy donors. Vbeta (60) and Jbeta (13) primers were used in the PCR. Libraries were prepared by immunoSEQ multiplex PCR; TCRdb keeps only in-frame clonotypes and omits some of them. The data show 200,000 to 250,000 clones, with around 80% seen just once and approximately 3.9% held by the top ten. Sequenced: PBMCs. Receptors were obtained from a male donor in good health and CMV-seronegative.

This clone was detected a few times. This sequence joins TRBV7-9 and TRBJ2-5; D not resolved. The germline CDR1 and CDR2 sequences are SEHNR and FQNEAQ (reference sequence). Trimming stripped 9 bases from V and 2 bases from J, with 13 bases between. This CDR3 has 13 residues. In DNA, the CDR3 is TGTGCCAGTCGAGAACAGATACAAGAGACCCAGTACTTC. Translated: CASREQIQETQYF.

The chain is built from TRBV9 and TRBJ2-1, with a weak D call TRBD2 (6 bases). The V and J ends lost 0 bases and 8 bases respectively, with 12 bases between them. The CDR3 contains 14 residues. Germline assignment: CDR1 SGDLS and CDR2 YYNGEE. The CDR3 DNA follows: TGTGCCAGCAGCGTAGACGGGAGTAGAGATGAGCAGTTCTTC. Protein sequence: CASSVDGSRDEQFF. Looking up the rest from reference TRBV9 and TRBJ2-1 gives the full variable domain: DSGVTQTPKHLITATGQRVTLRCSPRSGDLSVYWYQQSLDQGLQFLIQYYNGEERAKGNILERFSAQQFPDLHSELNLSSLELGDSALYFCASSVDGSRDEQFFGPGTRLTVL.

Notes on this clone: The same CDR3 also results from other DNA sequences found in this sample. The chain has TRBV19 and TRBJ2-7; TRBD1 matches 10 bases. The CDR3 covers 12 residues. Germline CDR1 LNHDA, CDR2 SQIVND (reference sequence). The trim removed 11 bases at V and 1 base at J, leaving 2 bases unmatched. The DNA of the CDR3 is TGTGCCTCGGGACAGGGGTCCTACGAGCAGTACTTC. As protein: CASGQGSYEQYF.

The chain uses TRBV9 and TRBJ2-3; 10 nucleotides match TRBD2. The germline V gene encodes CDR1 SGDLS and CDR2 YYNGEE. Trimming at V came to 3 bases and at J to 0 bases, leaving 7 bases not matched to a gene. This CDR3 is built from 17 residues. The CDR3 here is CASSAYGTSVSTDTQYF. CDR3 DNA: TGTGCCAGCAGCGCATACGGGACTAGCGTCAGCACAGATACGCAGTATTTT.

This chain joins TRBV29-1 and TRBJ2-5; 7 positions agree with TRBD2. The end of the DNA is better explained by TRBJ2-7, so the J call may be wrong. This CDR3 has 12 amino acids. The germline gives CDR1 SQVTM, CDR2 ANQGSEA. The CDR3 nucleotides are TGCAGCGTCCGGACTAGTACCTACGAGCAGTACTTC. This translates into CSVRTSTYEQYF.

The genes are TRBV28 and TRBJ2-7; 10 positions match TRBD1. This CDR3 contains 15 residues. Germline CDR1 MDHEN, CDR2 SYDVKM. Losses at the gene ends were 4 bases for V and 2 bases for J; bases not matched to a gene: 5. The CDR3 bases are TGTGCCAGCAGTTCGGGACAGGGGTTCACCTACGAGCAGTACTTC. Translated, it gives CASSSGQGFTYEQYF.